The sequence of this T cell receptor (beta chain) was determined in a study of Graves' ophthalmopathy and Graves' hyperthyroidism. This clonotype showed up many times. Its target is not known. Amplification of TCR beta CDR3 regions used RNA transcripts. RT-PCR with HTBI primers came first, then second-round multiplex PCR. TCRdb redid the calling of the multiplex PCR reads with MiXCR, one entry per CDR3 protein. The data show hundreds of thousands of distinct CDR3 sequences, more than 40% seen once. Moderately to severely active ophthalmopathy under 3 months, CAS at least 3, NOSPECS at least 4. Physicians reached a diagnosis by relying on clinical symptoms, serum thyroxine, TRAb, thyroid ultrasound and orbital computed tomography. General study findings and limits: Most expanded clonotypes in thyroid above 0.001 frequency also showed up in blood.

Source material: peripheral blood. The TCR originated in an adult man with Graves' ophthalmopathy.

DNA of the CDR3: TGTGCCAGCTTGGACAAGTCGACCTATGGCTACACCTTC. It specifies CASLDKSTYGYTF. The chain joins TRBV6-5 to TRBJ1-2; the D gene is possibly TRBD1 (5 bases). Trimming stripped 8 bases from V and 4 bases from J, with 14 bases between. Germline values: CDR1 MNHEY, CDR2 SVGAGI. The CDR3 sequence is 13 residues long.